The 18 T cell receptor beta chains reported below all come from one sample, sequenced in a study of post-analysis software for immune sequencing data. Included in the TCR beta cDNA libraries were unique molecular identifiers. TCRdb analysed the PCR reads with MiXCR anew, one entry per CDR3 protein. The table lists over 150,000 distinct CDR3 sequences, 30% to 45% of them singletons. The specimen was blood, collected after autologous hematopoietic stem cell transplantation. The receptor source for this set is a girl aged 10 to 17 with multiple sclerosis.

The chain is built from TRBV3-1 and TRBJ1-2, with 9 bases aligning to TRBD1. This CDR3 comprises 15 residues. CDR1 and CDR2 from the germline V gene are LGHDT and YNNKEL (reference sequence). Trimming at V came to 4 bases and at J to 7 bases, leaving 10 bases not matched to a gene. Here the CDR3 reads CASSPPGTGRVGYTF. CDR3 sequence (DNA): TGTGCCAGCAGCCCTCCCGGGACAGGGCGGGTTGGCTACACCTTC.

The chain combines TRBV20-1 with TRBJ2-7; 7 bases are a match to TRBD1. The J segment lost 12 bases and the V segment lost 2 bases, leaving 10 bases of the junction unmatched. CDR3 length: 12 amino acids. Germline CDR1 is DFQATT and CDR2 is SNEGSKA (reference sequence). CDR3 nucleotide sequence: TGCAGTGCTAGACCGCCGGACAGGTCGGCGTACTTC. Protein: CSARPPDRSAYF.

V usage is TRBV5-1 and J usage is TRBJ2-3; 10 bases map to TRBD1. The CDR3 has 18 residues. Germline trimming cut 2 bases from V and 10 bases from J; bases unmatched to any gene: 19. The germline CDR1 and CDR2 sequences are SGHRS and YFSETQ. Here the CDR3 DNA reads TGCGCCAGCAGCTTTTCTGCTCCGGGACAGGGGCTCAAGGAGGCGCAGTATTTT. Protein: CASSFSAPGQGLKEAQYF.

The V and J genes are TRBV7-2 and TRBJ1-2, with TRBD1 as a possible D gene (6 bases). CDR1 SGHTA and CDR2 FQGNSA come from the germline V gene. The CDR3 spans 12 residues. Trimming removed 3 bases from V and 6 bases from J, with 8 bases in between. CDR3 sequence (DNA): TGTGCCAGCAGCTTCAGGACAGATGGCTACACCTTC. This translates into CASSFRTDGYTF.

This clonotype was observed a handful of times. This sequence joins TRBV4-3 and TRBJ2-7; 7 bases line up with TRBD2. Germline V gene sequence: CDR1 LGHNA, CDR2 YSLEER. V gave up 1 base and J gave up 7 bases; unmatched junction bases: 10. The CDR3 runs to 15 residues. The CDR3 loop reads CASSQAVGGSWEQYF. DNA for the CDR3: TGCGCCAGCAGCCAAGCAGTCGGCGGGAGTTGGGAGCAGTACTTC.

This clonotype has only a few counts. CDR3 sequence: CASSTSRGRNNEQFF. The CDR3 coding sequence is TGTGCCAGCAGCACGAGCCGGGGACGGAACAATGAGCAGTTCTTC. The chain uses TRBV12-3 or TRBV12-4 and TRBJ2-1, with D tentatively TRBD1 or TRBD2 (5 bases each). Trimming shortened V by 6 bases and J by 5 bases, and 17 bases separated the two germline ends. This CDR3 has 15 residues.

The chain carries TRBV12-3 or TRBV12-4 and TRBJ2-3; 9 bases are shared with TRBD2. This CDR3 contains 17 residues. Trimming removed 0 bases from V and 2 bases from J; junction bases left unmatched: 6. This chain's CDR3 is CASSLARLAGLTDTQYF. CDR3 coding DNA: TGTGCCAGCAGTTTAGCGCGGCTAGCGGGACTCACAGATACGCAGTATTTT.

This clonotype has only a few counts. The chain's CDR3 is CASSPNHFSGSPLNEQFF. The CDR3 DNA sequence: TGTGCCAGCAGTCCCAACCATTTTAGCGGGAGTCCTCTAAATGAGCAGTTCTTC. The chain combines TRBV12-3 or TRBV12-4 with TRBJ2-1; 9 nucleotides line up with TRBD2. With 5 bases clipped from V and 7 bases from J, the junction kept 18 bases outside the gene matches. This CDR3 is 18 amino acids long.

This clonotype has more than one count but fewer than ten. The rearrangement uses TRBV20-1 and TRBJ1-2; D may be TRBD1 (6 bases). The CDR3 covers 16 residues. V gave up 2 bases and J gave up 3 bases, with 19 bases separating them. CDR1 is DFQATT, CDR2 SNEGSKA, per germline (reference sequence). The CDR3 region is CSARSSSQGPYYGYTF. The CDR3 DNA is TGCAGTGCTAGATCCTCTTCCCAGGGGCCCTACTATGGCTACACCTTC.

This clonotype was observed a handful of times. The V call is TRBV11-2, the J call TRBJ2-3; TRBD2 matches 12 bases. V was clipped by 3 bases and J by 3 bases; unmatched bases: 1. The CDR3 totals 15 residues. CDR1 is SGHAT, CDR2 FQNNGV, per germline. The CDR3 sequence is CASSFTSGRTDTQYF. CDR3 coding DNA: TGTGCCAGCAGCTTCACTAGCGGGAGGACAGATACGCAGTATTTT. Using reference TRBV11-2 and TRBJ2-3 for the parts outside the CDR3, the full variable domain is EAGVAQSPRYKIIEKRQSVAFWCNPISGHATLYWYQQILGQGPKLLIQFQNNGVVDDSQLPKDRFSAERLKGVDSTLKIQPAKLEDSAVYLCASSFTSGRTDTQYFGPGTRLTVL.

The genes are TRBV20-1 and TRBJ2-5; D unclear. The end of the DNA fits TRBJ2-7 better, so the J call may be wrong. The CDR3 has 11 residues. Germline assignment: CDR1 DFQATT and CDR2 SNEGSKA (reference sequence). CDR3 in DNA: TGCAGTGCTAGAGTAGGCTACGAGCAGTACTTC. The encoded protein is CSARVGYEQYF.

V is TRBV6-5 and J is TRBJ2-5, with unresolved D. With 0 bases removed from V and 5 bases from J, the gap between germline ends came to 16 bases. CDR1 and CDR2 from the germline V gene are MNHEY and SVGAGI. The CDR3 is made up of 16 amino acids. CDR3 in DNA: TGTGCCAGCAGTTACTCTTCACCTGGAGCCCCGGAGACCCAGTACTTC. It is translated as CASSYSSPGAPETQYF.

The chain couples TRBV2 to TRBJ2-1; 8 bases agree with TRBD2. Trimming cost V 7 bases and J 8 bases; bases outside gene matches: 13. The germline CDR1 and CDR2 sequences are SNHLY and FYNNEI. The CDR3 covers 15 residues. CDR3 DNA: TGTGCCAGCAATGAGGGACTAGGAAGCCCCCATGAGCAGTTCTTC. Translated: CASNEGLGSPHEQFF.

This rearrangement joins TRBV6-6 to TRBJ2-7, with D perhaps given as TRBD1 or TRBD2 (5 bases each). The CDR3 is 15 residues long. The germline CDR1 and CDR2 sequences are MNHNY and SVGAGI (reference sequence). V dropped 6 bases and J dropped 6 bases, with 21 bases sitting between them. CDR3 DNA sequence: TGTGCCAGCAGCCGGACCCCGGGACCTAACGGCGAGCAGTACTTC. It encodes CASSRTPGPNGEQYF.

The rearrangement joins TRBV20-1 to TRBJ2-7; TRBD2 matches at 11 bases. The CDR3 consists of 14 residues. V lost 7 bases and J lost 2; bases outside the gene matches: 7. Germline assignment: CDR1 DFQATT and CDR2 SNEGSKA (reference sequence). The CDR3, as DNA: TGCAGTGTCCCGAGTAGCGGGAGGGCCTACGAGCAGTACTTC. This translates into CSVPSSGRAYEQYF.

In the case of this clonotype: This may be a read error, as it is one base from a much larger clone. The chain couples TRBV29-1 to TRBJ2-5, with a weak D call TRBD2 (5 bases). The CDR3 sequence is 12 residues long. CDR1 and CDR2 (germline): SQVTM, ANQGSEA. Trimming shortened V by 5 bases and J by 4 bases, and 11 bases separated the two germline ends. The CDR3 loop reads CSVLGVRETQYF. The CDR3 region has the DNA TGCAGCGTTTTGGGAGTGCGAGAGACCCAGTACTTC.

This clonotype was recorded a few times. The rearrangement links TRBV2 to TRBJ2-5; the match to TRBD2 covers 11 bases. Germline values: CDR1 SNHLY, CDR2 FYNNEI. The CDR3 extends over 15 amino acids. The V segment lost 4 bases and the J segment 2 bases; nucleotides outside the gene matches: 3. CDR3 bases: TGTGCCAGCAGTGCACGACTAGCGGGACAAGAGACCCAGTACTTC. It specifies CASSARLAGQETQYF.

Details on this clonotype: One end of the junction fails to match germline, which may point to a read error. This rearrangement joins TRBV20-1 to TRBJ2-2; TRBD2 agrees at 11 bases. CDR3 length equals 15 residues. The germline V gene has CDR1 DFQATT and CDR2 SNEGSKA (reference sequence). The CDR3 loop reads CSAKRLAGHTGGLFF. As DNA, the CDR3 is TGCAGTGCTAAAAGACTAGCGGGACACACCGGGGGGCTGTTTTTT.